This T cell receptor beta chain was documented in a study of graft-versus-host responses after intestinal transplantation (dated by TCRdb to the early 2020s). As for the study more broadly: Recipients received multivisceral, liver-intestinal, or isolated intestinal transplants. Every recipient was given anti-thymocyte globulin induction, then maintenance tacrolimus and steroids for about three years. After intestinal transplantation, graft-versus-host and host-versus-graft alloreactive T cell clones in the graft, circulation and bone marrow were tracked using bulk TCR-beta CDR3 sequencing. The cohort enrolled 20 to 30 intestinal transplant recipients including one retransplant, and 3 patients lacking pretransplant specimens were excluded. Donor T cell macrochimerism was defined as a peak of at least 4% donor T cells among recipient peripheral blood mononuclear cells. Samples from a few later patients were sequenced in-house on an Illumina MiSeq with MiXCR processing rather than by the commercial service. To identify alloreactive clones, pre-transplant mixed lymphocyte reaction products were sequenced and compared with unstimulated pre-transplant donor and recipient T cells. Study-wide conclusions, independent of this receptor: Conclusions were limited by the relatively low number and heterogeneity of intestinal transplant patients. GvH clones were detected in recipient bone marrow, and some appeared earlier in ileal mucosa or blood, consistent with an intestinal mucosal origin. In patients with donor T cell macrochimerism, the allografts had high GvH to HvG T cell clonal ratios. Early after transplant, declines in HvG clones were associated with peak levels of circulating GvH clones.

The CDR3, cysteine through phenylalanine, is 12 amino acids long. The only DNA kept is the CDR3, 36 bases in frame from the first base. V is clipped by 4 bases and J by 2 bases, and the sequence between their germline boundaries is 2 bases long. CDR1 and CDR2 were assigned from the germline V gene as SGHAT and FQNNGV. To isolate intraepithelial and lamina propria lymphocytes from graft specimens, dithiothreitol, EDTA incubations and collagenase D digestion were used. Bulk TCR-beta sequencing was performed on serial intestinal graft biopsy specimens collected as late as 600 days after transplant. In the case of this clone: Its antigen is still unknown. No base-level quality is on record; no much larger clone is a single base apart.

Libraries came from the immunoSEQ multiplex PCR assay. For most patients, high-throughput TCR-beta CDR3 sequencing of genomic DNA was performed by Adaptive Biotechnologies. In the original analysis: TCR sequencing data were retrieved from Adaptive's ImmunoSEQ software for around 18 patients, whereas a few other patients were processed with MiXCR and VDJtools. Because the origin of CDR3 nucleotide sequences shared between donor and recipient could not be assigned, those sequences were removed. At least 2-fold expansion over unstimulated cells and a minimum CFSE-low frequency of 0.002% (template counts) or 0.001% (read counts) were required for clones to be classified as alloreactive. Clones detected in sequenced pre-transplant spleen, lymph node, or MLR CFSE-low populations of the donor or recipient were defined as mappable. Cumulative frequency of alloreactive clones was calculated as a percentage of all sequences weighted by copy number. The clones in this table, taken by TCRdb from immuneACCESS, are in-frame only. Not every clone is retained; where verified, under half of the shortfall comes from an unresolved V gene, and the cause of the rest is unknown. D and trimming come from the DNA, and the V and J calls and clone size come from that table. The sample includes under 75,000 clones, with approximately 88% observed a single time. The top ten hold around 1.7% of the sample.

This sequence uses TRBV11-2 and TRBJ2-2; the D gene cannot be named for sure. The TCR sequence derives from a human patient who received an intestinal transplant, so some T cells may come from the graft donor. The specimen was ileum tissue, collected more than 350 days after transplant. The CDR3: CASSSNTGELFF. The sequence in DNA is TGTGCCAGCAGCTCCAACACCGGGGAGCTGTTTTTT.